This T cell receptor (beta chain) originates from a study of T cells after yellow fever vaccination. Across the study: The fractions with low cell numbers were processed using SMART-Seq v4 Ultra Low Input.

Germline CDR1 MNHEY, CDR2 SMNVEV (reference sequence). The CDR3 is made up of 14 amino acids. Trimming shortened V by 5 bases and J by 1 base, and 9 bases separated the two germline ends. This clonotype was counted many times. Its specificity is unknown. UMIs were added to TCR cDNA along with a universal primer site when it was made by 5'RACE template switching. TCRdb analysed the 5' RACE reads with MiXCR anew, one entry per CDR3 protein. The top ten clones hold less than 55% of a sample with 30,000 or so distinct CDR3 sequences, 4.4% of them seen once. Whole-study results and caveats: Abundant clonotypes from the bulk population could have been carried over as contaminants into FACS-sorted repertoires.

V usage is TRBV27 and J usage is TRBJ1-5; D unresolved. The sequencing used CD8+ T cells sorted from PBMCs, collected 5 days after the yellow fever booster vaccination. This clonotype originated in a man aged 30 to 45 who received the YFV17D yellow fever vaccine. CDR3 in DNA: TGTGCCAGCAGTAGTCTGGGCAGCAATCAGCCCCAGCATTTT. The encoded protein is CASSSLGSNQPQHF.